This T cell receptor beta chain was captured in a study of T cells in Graves' hyperthyroidism and ophthalmopathy. Overall study context: The initial diagnosis was the point when peripheral blood was collected, ahead of any treatment. Study-wide results and limits: The blood repertoire included most of the expanded thyroid clonotypes above 0.001.

The TCR beta CDR3 regions underwent amplification using RNA transcripts as the source. The study used the HTBI primer set for a first-round RT-PCR of the TCR CDR3. Via MiXCR, TCRdb re-called the multiplex PCR reads, giving one row per CDR3 protein. Of approximately 400,000 distinct CDR3 sequences in the sample, less than 20% were seen once. This clonotype was detected ten times or more. Its specificity is unknown. Stable Graves' hyperthyroidism meant no ophthalmopathy progression within 18 months. The hyperthyroidism was newly diagnosed and had lasted under 2 months; the patients were aged 18 to 65. In germline, CDR1 is MDHEN, CDR2 SYDVKM. Losses at the gene ends were 5 bases for V and 7 bases for J; bases not matched to a gene: 12. The CDR3 consists of 18 residues.

The sample was blood. This sequence was found in a woman aged 18-29 years with Graves' hyperthyroidism. The chain carries TRBV28 and TRBJ2-4, with TRBD2 matching over 15 bases. CDR3 sequence reads: CASSHPWTSGRELNIQYF. In DNA, the CDR3 is TGTGCCAGCAGTCATCCATGGACTAGCGGGAGGGAATTGAACATTCAGTACTTC.